This TCR beta chain comes out of a study of post-analysis software for immune sequencing data. Study in general: Secondary progressive, relapsing-remitting and progressive-relapsing multiple sclerosis were among the included disease courses. Study-level findings and limits: Patients had higher frequencies than controls of about five TRBV segments, including TRBV5-6, TRBV5-1 and TRBV20-1. There was significantly lower normalized Chao1 diversity in multiple sclerosis patients than in controls. Strong co-clustering by F measure linked samples that shared a preparation batch.

This clonotype turned up a few times. Its target is unknown. The junction and the germline gene differ at one end; a read error may be behind it. This CDR3 comprises 15 residues. Germline CDR1 reads SGHDT; CDR2 reads YYEEEE. The TCR beta cDNA libraries carried unique molecular identifiers. TCRdb ran MiXCR on the PCR reads and lists one entry per CDR3 protein. The data hold hundreds of thousands of distinct CDR3 sequences, with approximately 59% observed a single time. V is TRBV5-6 and J is TRBJ1-5, with D perhaps TRBD1 (5 bases). The receptor comes from a girl aged 2 to 9 with multiple sclerosis. Input material: blood. CDR3 DNA sequence: TGTGCCAGCAGCCAGCTGGGGGGTGGCAATCAGCCTCAGCATTTT. It encodes CASSQLGGGNQPQHF.